What follows describes a single TCR beta chain. This sample was taken from a study of human T cells and chemical hapten exposure. CDR3 size: 11 residues. In germline, CDR1 is DFQATT, CDR2 SNEGSKA (reference sequence). Trimming stripped 1 base from V and 0 bases from J, with 1 base between. The library gave individual cDNA molecules unique molecular identifiers. TCRdb ran MiXCR on the RACE reads and lists one entry per CDR3 protein. Seen here are fewer than 400,000 distinct CDR3 sequences, approximately 6.9% observed once, and the top ten hold roughly 7.9%. Described time point: patch test 1, 2 weeks after DPC sensitization. Treatment denoted: therapeutic diphenylcyclopropenone sensitization with weekly scalp DPC.

The receptor comes from a woman aged 18-29 years with alopecia areata. Some clones in this sample may be carry-over from other donors' samples. Sequencing used whole blood, obtained in connection with sensitization to the hapten diphenylcyclopropenone (DPC). The rearrangement links TRBV20-1 to TRBJ2-7; D is unresolved. The CDR3 is CSARASYEQYF. The CDR3 coding sequence is TGCAGTGCTAGAGCCTCCTACGAGCAGTACTTC.